These 3 T cell receptor beta chains share one sample of origin, sequenced in a study of T cells after posttransplantation cyclophosphamide. Sampled 1 year posttransplant, controls received myeloablative marrow transplants, methotrexate and a calcineurin inhibitor. Sequenced by immunoSEQ multiplex PCR; TCRdb stores in-frame clones only, minus some. The sample records about 21,000 clones, 80% to 90% being singletons. Sequencing was performed on PBMCs, taken 350 to 400 days after allogeneic stem cell transplant with calcineurin inhibitor and methotrexate. The receptor set was obtained from a female patient younger than 45 who received an allogeneic stem cell transplant from an unrelated donor, was CMV-positive, and had acute and chronic GVHD. Some T cells may have come from the graft donor.

The V and J genes are TRBV29-1 and TRBJ1-2; perhaps TRBD1 as D (6 bases). The V and J ends lost 1 base and 7 bases respectively, with 13 bases between them. The CDR3 runs to 13 residues. Germline CDR1 reads SQVTM; CDR2 reads ANQGSEA. CDR3 amino acids: CSVEGPGVGGYTF. The DNA of the CDR3 is TGCAGCGTTGAAGGCCCAGGGGTGGGTGGCTACACCTTC.

V gene TRBV5-1 combines with J gene TRBJ2-7; maybe TRBD2 (6 bases). CDR3 size: 14 residues. Germline CDR1 reads SGHRS; CDR2 reads YFSETQ. V was trimmed by 2 bases and J by 5 bases, leaving 14 bases between them. The DNA of the CDR3 is TGCGCCAGCAGCTTAGTCCGGGACTTCCACGAGCAGTACTTC. Encoded protein: CASSLVRDFHEQYF.

This clone was counted between two and nine times. V is TRBV7-9 and J is TRBJ1-4; 8 nucleotides agree with TRBD1. Germline V lookup: CDR1 SEHNR, CDR2 FQNEAQ (reference sequence). The CDR3 spans 14 residues. V shed 5 bases and J 3 bases; nucleotides not matched to a gene: 2. The CDR3 sequence is CASSVQGANEKLFF. The CDR3 bases are TGTGCCAGCAGCGTACAGGGGGCTAATGAAAAACTGTTTTTT.